A single sample is the source of the 3 T cell receptor beta chains below, sequenced in a study of T cell responses to AZD1222 COVID-19 vaccine. Profiling relied on immunoSEQ multiplex PCR, and the TCRdb table lists in-frame clones only, not all of them. This sample yields about 92,000 clones, of which 65% to 90% are seen a single time; about 10% belongs to the top ten. The sequences come from peripheral blood, collected on day 0 of AZD1222 vaccination. All receptors derive from an adult in good health.

The rearrangement links TRBV5-4 to TRBJ2-7; D remains ambiguous. The V gene's germline CDR1 is SGHNT and CDR2 YYREEE (reference sequence). The length of the CDR3 is 14 residues. The germline V and J ends were trimmed by 2 bases and 0 bases, with 9 bases remaining between them. The CDR3 here is CASSFGRSSYEQYF. The CDR3 DNA follows: TGTGCCAGCAGCTTTGGCAGAAGCTCCTACGAGCAGTACTTC.

The chain has TRBV21-1 and TRBJ1-3; TRBD1, the table's D call, was not compared with the DNA. TRBV21-1 is a pseudogene segment. The CDR3 has 16 residues. DNA of the CDR3: TGTGCCAGCAGCAAAGACCCAGGGGGGTCTGGAAACACCATATATTTT. Its protein is CASSKDPGGSGNTIYF.

The chain is built from TRBV14 and TRBJ2-7, with TRBD2 matching 8 bases. Trimming cost V 0 bases and J 3 bases; bases outside gene matches: 4. Germline assignment: CDR1 SGHDN and CDR2 FVKESK. The CDR3 is made up of 15 amino acids. Here the CDR3 DNA reads TGTGCCAGCAGCCAAGACGGGACTAGAAGCTACGAGCAGTACTTC. Its translation: CASSQDGTRSYEQYF.